This TCR beta chain was captured in a study of CD8+ T cells in alopecia areata. The CDR3 has 13 amino acids. CDR1 is SGHRS, CDR2 YFSETQ, per germline. Trimming left V 0 bases short and J 5 bases short, with 8 bases between. The table lists this clone with a few counts. Extraction of RNA preceded its reverse transcription into cDNA, which served as the sequencing template. Produced via immunoSEQ multiplex PCR; TCRdb's table is partial and in-frame only. The table shows around 250,000 clones, with under 80% occurring only once. This TCR came from a human donor with alopecia areata. The chain joins TRBV5-1 to TRBJ2-5, with D possibly TRBD1 on 5 matching bases. Sample: CD4+ T cells sorted from blood, taken at week 0. The CDR3 DNA reads TGCGCCAGCAGCTTGGCAGGGTCGGAGACCCAGTACTTC. Its translation: CASSLAGSETQYF. The full variable domain, with the rest looked up from reference TRBV5-1 and TRBJ2-5, is KAGVTQTPRYLIKTRGQQVTLSCSPISGHRSVSWYQQTPGQGLQFLFEYFSETQRNKGNFPGRFSGRQFSNSRSEMNVSTLELGDSALYLCASSLAGSETQYFGPGTRLLVL.